This is a list of T cell receptor beta chains from one sample in a study of Graves' ophthalmopathy and Graves' hyperthyroidism. TCRdb ran MiXCR on the multiplex PCR reads and lists one entry per CDR3 protein. The sample lists fewer than 350,000 distinct CDR3 sequences; roughly 15% were seen once. The sequenced material came from peripheral blood. All receptors derive from an adult man with Graves' ophthalmopathy. The conserved cysteine and the conserved F or W are not part of the CDR3 here. The order of the fields is D gene, J gene, V gene, CDR3 protein. The D gene is left open where the match is weak.

TRBD1 TRBJ2-5 TRBV5-1 ASSQGGEETQY
TRBD1 TRBJ1-1 TRBV28 ASSGAGTGGAEAF
- TRBJ1-2 TRBV12-3/TRBV12-4 ASSPYGYT
- TRBJ1-5 TRBV20-1 SAPQGTFGNQPQH
- TRBJ2-7 TRBV20-1 SASLTSYEQY
- TRBJ2-2 TRBV20-1 SASRQNTGELF
- TRBJ1-5 TRBV2 ASSVSFSNQPQH
- TRBJ2-5 TRBV4-1 ASSQDASGQETQY
TRBD1 TRBJ1-1 TRBV30 AWSGRGRDTEAF
TRBD1 TRBJ2-4 TRBV18 ASSPPSDRDRGLIQY
TRBD2 TRBJ2-7 TRBV12-3/TRBV12-4 ASSLSSGGSYEQY
- TRBJ2-7 TRBV20-1 SAMGDGRTAGYEQY
- TRBJ1-2 TRBV6-2/TRBV6-3 ASSSQPSSEDRWGYT
TRBD2 TRBJ2-7 TRBV6-2/TRBV6-3 ASSYSPTTSGSTYEQY
- TRBJ1-2 TRBV28 ASSLLGSSYGYT
- TRBJ2-2 TRBV14 ASSLEVDTGELF
- TRBJ2-5 TRBV6-1 ATALGGFEETQY
TRBD1 TRBJ1-5 TRBV4-2 ASSQEDRVHSNQPQH
TRBD1 TRBJ1-1 TRBV20-1 SAPEQGARTEAF
TRBD2 TRBJ2-1 TRBV30 AWRASGSTSYNEQF
TRBD2 TRBJ2-2 TRBV2 ASSRTSVNTGELF
- TRBJ2-1 TRBV7-6 ASSSYPLNEQF
TRBD1 TRBJ1-2 TRBV10-3 AISDADRGGNYGYT
TRBD1 TRBJ2-7 TRBV6-2/TRBV6-3 ASEDRDSSYEQY
- TRBJ2-5 TRBV6-1 ASSEGPHQETQY
- TRBJ2-4 TRBV20-1 SASDPGILGNIQY
TRBD1 TRBJ2-7 TRBV5-1 ASSLTGGQQY
TRBD2 TRBJ2-2 TRBV6-1 ASSTTGGAGTGELF
TRBD1 TRBJ1-6 TRBV4-2 ASSQDQDRTNSPLH
- TRBJ2-5 TRBV11-1 ASSRDRKRTQY
TRBD1 TRBJ2-7 TRBV6-1 ASRRPGQGSYEQY
- TRBJ2-5 TRBV11-2 ASSFSQSRSETQY
- TRBJ2-1 TRBV11-2 ASSLYGQGSYNEQF
TRBD1 TRBJ1-1 TRBV27 ASSRTGWNTEAF
TRBD1 TRBJ2-7 TRBV18 ASQGAYEQY
- TRBJ1-5 TRBV4-1 ASSQGGGRQPQH
- TRBJ1-2 TRBV4-2 ASSQALPTGGYN
TRBD1 TRBJ2-7 TRBV18 ASSPGDRPSYEQY
TRBD1 TRBJ2-5 TRBV6-2/TRBV6-3 ASSYVGGRETQY
- TRBJ1-1 TRBV25-1 ASTPGRQNTEAF
- TRBJ1-2 TRBV12-5 ASGLGQPYGYT
TRBD1 TRBJ2-2 TRBV7-6 ASSPRTGTGELF
- TRBJ2-7 TRBV4-2 ASSQAGKTYEQY
- TRBJ1-1 TRBV3-1 ASSQTGTESTEAF
TRBD2 TRBJ2-2 TRBV11-2 ASSLRTSGSGGELF
- TRBJ1-5 TRBV19 ASSILPQESGNQPQH
TRBD1 TRBJ1-2 TRBV7-2 ASSYRTGANYGYT
TRBD2 TRBJ2-7 TRBV2 ASSDLAGADDEQY